Listed here is a single T cell receptor beta chain. Its antigen remains unknown. This entry belongs to a study of regulatory T cells in long-lasting Graves disease. Study information: The study counted Graves' disease as persistent given over 5 years of antithyroid drugs and positive TSH receptor antibodies.

General observations from the study: Graves' patients with persistent disease showed TCR diversity lower than patients newly diagnosed.

The CDR3 consists of 16 residues. The V end lost 1 base, the J end lost 6 bases, and 16 bases lay between the germline ends. In germline, CDR1 is SGHVS, CDR2 FNYEAQ. Time point of the sample: persistent/refractory GD, antithyroid drugs over 5 years with positive TRAb. After RNA was extracted from PBMCs, the TCR library was made from it. The EDTA tubes were filled with about 9 milliliters of drawn peripheral blood. iRepertoire HTBI primers and Arm-PCR of CDR3 regions built TCR beta libraries. In the authors' methods: The samples yielded 62 TRBV and roughly 15 TRBJ segments. TCRdb ran MiXCR on the multiplex PCR reads and lists one entry per CDR3 protein. The V and J calls shown here were made by TCRdb, not taken from the authors' results. The top ten clones hold about 40% of a sample with about 660,000 distinct CDR3 sequences, 25% to 35% of them seen once.

The specimen comprised peripheral blood mononuclear cells (PBMCs), sampled when the disease was refractory, from a patient treated with antithyroid drugs. This sequence joins TRBV7-6 and TRBJ1-5; maybe TRBD1 (6 bases). The source of this sequence is a female donor with Graves disease. This CDR3 is CASSLGREGEGQPQHF. Here the CDR3 DNA reads TGTGCCAGCAGCTTAGGGAGAGAGGGGGAGGGTCAGCCCCAGCATTTT.